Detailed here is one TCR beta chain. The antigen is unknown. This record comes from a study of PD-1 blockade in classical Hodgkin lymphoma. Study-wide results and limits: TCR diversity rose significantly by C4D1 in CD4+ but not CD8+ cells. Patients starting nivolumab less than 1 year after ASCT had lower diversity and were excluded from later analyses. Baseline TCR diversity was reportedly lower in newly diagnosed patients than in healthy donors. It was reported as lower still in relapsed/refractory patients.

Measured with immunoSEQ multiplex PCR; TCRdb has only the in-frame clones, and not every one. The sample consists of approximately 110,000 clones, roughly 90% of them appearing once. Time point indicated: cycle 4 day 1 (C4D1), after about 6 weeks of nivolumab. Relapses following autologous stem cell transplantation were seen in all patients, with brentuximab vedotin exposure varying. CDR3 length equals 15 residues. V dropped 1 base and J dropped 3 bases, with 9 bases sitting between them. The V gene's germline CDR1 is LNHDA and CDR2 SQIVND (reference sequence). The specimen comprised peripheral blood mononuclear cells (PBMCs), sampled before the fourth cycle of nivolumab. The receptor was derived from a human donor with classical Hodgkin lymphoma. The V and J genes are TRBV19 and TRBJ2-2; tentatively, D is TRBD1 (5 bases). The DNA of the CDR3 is TGTGCCAGTAGTATAGTGGCCAGGGACACCGGGGAGCTGTTTTTT. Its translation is CASSIVARDTGELFF. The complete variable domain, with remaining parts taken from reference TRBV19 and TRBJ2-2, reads DGGITQSPKYLFRKEGQNVTLSCEQNLNHDAMYWYRQDPGQGLRLIYYSQIVNDFQKGDIAEGYSVSREKKESFPLTVTSAQKNPTAFYLCASSIVARDTGELFFGEGSRLTVL.